This passage covers 13 T cell receptor beta chains from one sample sequenced in a study of blood T cell repertoires in COVID-19. Using immunoSEQ multiplex PCR, the repertoire was profiled, and TCRdb retains in-frame clones only, with some absent. The table shows just over 80,000 clones, with 81% occurring only once. The sequenced material came from peripheral blood. The receptors were sampled from a man older than 75 with acute or convalescent COVID-19.

The genes are TRBV5-4 and TRBJ2-2; a weak D match, TRBD1 (6 bases). The V and J ends lost 4 bases and 4 bases respectively, with 14 bases between them. The CDR3 sequence is 15 residues long. Germline loops: CDR1 SGHNT, CDR2 YYREEE (reference sequence). CDR3 residues: CASSPPGHITGELFF. The CDR3 region has the DNA TGTGCCAGCAGCCCTCCGGGACACATCACCGGGGAGCTGTTTTTT.

The V call is TRBV11-3, the J call TRBJ2-5; the match to TRBD2 covers 7 bases. The germline CDR1 and CDR2 sequences are SGHNT and YENEEA. Losses at the gene ends were 9 bases for V and 1 base for J; bases not matched to a gene: 5. The CDR3 is 13 residues long. The CDR3 DNA is TGTGCCAGTGGGGGAGGGCCCCAAGAGACCCAGTACTTC. Its protein product is CASGGGPQETQYF. Using reference TRBV11-3 and TRBJ2-5 for the parts outside the CDR3, the full variable domain is EAGVVQSPRYKIIEKKQPVAFWCNPISGHNTLYWYLQNLGQGPELLIRYENEEAVDDSQLPKDRFSAERLKGVDSTLKIQPAELGDSAVYLCASGGGPQETQYFGPGTRLLVL.

V and J are TRBV6-5 and TRBJ1-6; D is unclear. With 8 bases removed from V and 0 bases from J, the gap between germline ends came to 8 bases. Germline-derived CDR1 and CDR2 are MNHEY and SVGAGI. CDR3 size: 14 residues. CDR3 residues: CASSGSSYNSPLHF. The CDR3 coding sequence is TGTGCCAGCTCCGGGAGCTCCTATAATTCACCCCTCCACTTT.

V usage is TRBV18 and J usage is TRBJ1-1, with 8 bases that match TRBD1. In germline, CDR1 is KGHSH, CDR2 LQKENI. Trimming at V came to 2 bases and at J to 4 bases, leaving 6 bases not matched to a gene. The CDR3 runs 15 residues. The CDR3 DNA follows: TGTGCCAGCTCACCATATGGACAGGGCGGCACTGAAGCTTTCTTT. It translates to CASSPYGQGGTEAFF.

This sequence joins TRBV27 and TRBJ2-1, with D perhaps matching TRBD2 (6 bases). Looked up from germline, CDR1 is MNHEY and CDR2 is SMNVEV (reference sequence). The CDR3 spans 12 residues. Trimming left V 2 bases short and J 12 bases short, with 11 bases between. CDR3 in amino acids: CASSLNGGGQFF. CDR3 DNA sequence: TGTGCCAGCAGTTTAAACGGGGGAGGGCAGTTCTTC.

This sequence joins TRBV15 and TRBJ2-7, with D unresolved. V shed 0 bases and J shed 2 bases, with 8 bases lying between them. The CDR3 sequence is 14 residues long. Germline assignment: CDR1 LNHNV and CDR2 YYDKDF (reference sequence). The CDR3 DNA is TGTGCCACCAGCAGAGATCAGCGAACCTACGAGCAGTACTTC. Translation gives CATSRDQRTYEQYF.

The chain joins TRBV5-1 to TRBJ2-7; 7 bases line up with TRBD1. The V segment lost 4 bases and the J segment 4 bases; nucleotides outside the gene matches: 14. CDR3 length equals 16 residues. The germline V gene has CDR1 SGHRS and CDR2 YFSETQ. The CDR3, as DNA: TGCGCCAGCAGCCCAACGACGGGACAGAGTTTTTACGAGCAGTACTTC. The encoded protein is CASSPTTGQSFYEQYF.

The J gene is TRBJ1-1, the V gene TRBV5-1, with D uncertain. This CDR3 has 14 residues. Per germline, CDR1 SGHRS and CDR2 YFSETQ. With 0 bases removed from V and 3 bases from J, the gap between germline ends came to 9 bases. The CDR3 region is CASSLVRRDTEAFF. The CDR3 DNA reads TGCGCCAGCAGCTTGGTGAGGAGGGACACTGAAGCTTTCTTT.

This clone was found a few times. The chain combines TRBV3-1 (or the pseudogene TRBV3-2) with TRBJ2-2, with D unclear. The CDR3 has 12 amino acids. Germline loops: CDR1 LGHDT, CDR2 YNNKEL (reference sequence). V gave up 4 bases and J gave up 6 bases, with 6 bases separating them. The CDR3 nucleotides are TGTGCCAGCAGCCCCCGCGCCGGGGAGCTGTTTTTT. Encoded protein: CASSPRAGELFF.

J is TRBJ1-1 and V is TRBV2; D possibly corresponds to TRBD1 (6 bases). V dropped 6 bases and J dropped 5 bases, with 13 bases sitting between them. Looked up from germline, CDR1 is SNHLY and CDR2 is FYNNEI. CDR3 length equals 13 residues. CDR3 in DNA: TGTGCCAGCAGGGAGCAGGGGTTTACTGAAGCTTTCTTT. Translating it yields CASREQGFTEAFF.

The table lists this clone with a count of one. The chain carries TRBV19 and TRBJ2-3; 9 positions agree with TRBD1. Germline V gene data show CDR1 as LNHDA and CDR2 as SQIVND (reference sequence). There are 15 residues in the CDR3. With 5 bases clipped from V and 3 bases from J, the junction kept 6 bases outside the gene matches. CDR3 DNA sequence: TGTGCCAGTAGTCCTACAGGGGGCACGACAGATACGCAGTATTTT. Its protein product is CASSPTGGTTDTQYF. Looking up the rest from reference TRBV19 and TRBJ2-3 gives the full variable domain: DGGITQSPKYLFRKEGQNVTLSCEQNLNHDAMYWYRQDPGQGLRLIYYSQIVNDFQKGDIAEGYSVSREKKESFPLTVTSAQKNPTAFYLCASSPTGGTTDTQYFGPGTRLTVL.

The J gene is TRBJ2-1, the V gene TRBV7-2; 13 bases align to TRBD2. The CDR3 sequence is 15 residues long. Germline V gene sequence: CDR1 SGHTA, CDR2 FQGNSA. V was clipped by 5 bases and J by 8 bases; unmatched bases: 6. CDR3 nucleotides: TGTGCCAGCAGCGCCCGACTAGCGGGAGGACATGAGCAGTTCTTC. Encoded protein: CASSARLAGGHEQFF.

This clone was found once. This chain connects TRBV16 to TRBJ1-4; TRBD1 matches 7 bases. The CDR3 is made up of 15 amino acids. V trimming: 1 base; J trimming: 7 bases; junction bases outside the gene matches: 6. Germline assignment: CDR1 KGHSY and CDR2 FQNENV. Here the CDR3 DNA reads TGTGCCAGCAGCCAATTTGTGGGACAGCTTGAAAAACTGTTTTTT. Protein sequence: CASSQFVGQLEKLFF.